This T cell receptor beta chain was sequenced during a study of early T cells in non-severe SARS-CoV-2 infection. For the study at large: Alpha and beta chains were unpaired, from unsorted whole-blood bulk RNA.

Individual cDNA molecules were tagged with unique molecular identifiers, the study reported. MiXCR, applied by TCRdb to the 5' RACE reads, yields one record per CDR3 protein. This sample has roughly 28,000 distinct CDR3 sequences; 5.8% occur once, and the top ten carry about 5%. Overall study findings and caveats: There was a bias toward anti-spike CD8 responses in VDJdb matching, which missed private and CD4 specificities.

The CDR3 is made up of 15 amino acids. The germline CDR1 and CDR2 sequences are SGHNT and YENEEA. V was pared by 4 bases and J by 0 bases, with 12 bases between. This clonotype was recorded at least ten times. Its antigen is not identified. The clonotype originates from an adult who was a healthcare worker with PCR-confirmed SARS-CoV-2 infection or an uninfected control (not recorded which). The rearrangement joins TRBV11-3 to TRBJ2-5; D is ambiguous. Sequencing input: whole blood. The CDR3 DNA sequence: TGTGCCAGCAGCTCCGAACTCGAGTACCAAGAGACCCAGTACTTC. This encodes CASSSELEYQETQYF.